The present TCR beta chain was sequenced within a study of beta chain features in type 1 diabetes. With 6 bases clipped from V and 4 bases from J, the junction kept 8 bases outside the gene matches. This CDR3 comprises 13 residues. The germline gives CDR1 GTSNPN, CDR2 SVGIG (reference sequence). cDNA synthesis used the whole RNA isolate, giving expressed TCRB sequences. The repertoire was sequenced with immunoSEQ multiplex PCR; TCRdb's copy has only in-frame clones and lacks some. Here the sample spans around 430,000 clones, roughly 31% being singletons. The sequence was obtained from a man aged 18 to 29 in good health. Sequenced input: naive CD4+ T cells from blood. This rearrangement joins TRBV30 to TRBJ1-1; TRBD1 aligns across 7 bases. CDR3 nucleotides: TGTGCCTGTCCAGGGGGACGTTTCACTGAAGCTTTCTTT. This codes for CACPGGRFTEAFF.